This T cell receptor (beta chain) was documented in a study of blood T cell repertoires in COVID-19. The assay was immunoSEQ multiplex PCR, and TCRdb's table has in-frame clones only and misses some. The table includes around 190,000 clones, approximately 86% detected once. Specimen: peripheral blood. The source of this sequence is a man in his fifties or sixties with active or convalescent COVID-19.

Here the CDR3 reads CAWSYQGEKLFF. Here the CDR3 DNA reads TGTGCCTGGAGTTATCAGGGGGAAAAACTGTTTTTT. This sequence joins TRBV30 and TRBJ1-4, with D tentatively TRBD1 (6 bases). Germline lookup yields CDR1 GTSNPN and CDR2 SVGIG (reference sequence). V lost 2 bases, J lost 8 bases, and 9 bases lay in between. The CDR3 sequence is 12 residues long.